These T cell receptor beta chains were read from a single sample in a study of blood T cell repertoires in COVID-19. Method: immunoSEQ multiplex PCR; TCRdb's copy keeps in-frame clones and lacks some. The table shows approximately 230,000 clones, with around 84% occurring only once. Sequencing input: PBMCs or T cells enriched from blood (not recorded which). These receptors all come from a man aged 35-49 years who had recovered from COVID-19. The CDR3 runs from the conserved cysteine through the conserved F or W. The D gene is left open where the match is weak. Rows may omit the clone size; those that give it use once, few, many or a size class.

j_gene: TRBJ2-7
v_gene: TRBV15
d_gene: .
abundance: .
CDR3nt: TGTGCCACCAGCGGCAGCCGACAACTCTACGAGCAGTACTTC
CDR3aa: CATSGSRQLYEQYF

j_gene: TRBJ1-2
v_gene: TRBV7-9
d_gene: .
abundance: .
CDR3nt: TGTGCCAGCAGCTTAAACTGGTTCAGAGGCTATGGCTACACCTTC
CDR3aa: CASSLNWFRGYGYTF

j_gene: TRBJ2-3
v_gene: TRBV27
d_gene: .
abundance: .
CDR3nt: TGTGCCAGCAGGCAAACCGGGAGACCAGATACGCAGTATTTT
CDR3aa: CASRQTGRPDTQYF

j_gene: TRBJ1-2
v_gene: TRBV5-1
d_gene: .
abundance: .
CDR3nt: TGCGCCAGCAGCTTCGCCCCGGGGGGCCCTACTGGCTACACCTTC
CDR3aa: CASSFAPGGPTGYTF

j_gene: TRBJ1-6
v_gene: TRBV5-5
d_gene: .
abundance: once
CDR3nt: TGTGCCAGCAGCTACGCAGGGATTGATAATTCACCCCTCCACTTT
CDR3aa: CASSYAGIDNSPLHF

j_gene: TRBJ2-7
v_gene: TRBV3-1/TRBV3-2
d_gene: TRBD1
abundance: .
CDR3nt: TGTGCCAGCAGCCAGTTAGGACAGGGGACCTACGAGCAGTACTTC
CDR3aa: CASSQLGQGTYEQYF

j_gene: TRBJ2-1
v_gene: TRBV4-3
d_gene: .
abundance: .
CDR3nt: TGCGCCAGCAGCCGCCACCTGGCGGGGAGCTCCTACAATGAGCAGTTCTTC
CDR3aa: CASSRHLAGSSYNEQFF

j_gene: TRBJ1-2
v_gene: TRBV30
d_gene: .
abundance: .
CDR3nt: TGTGCCTGGAGTGGTGACACGAACTATGGCTACACCTTC
CDR3aa: CAWSGDTNYGYTF

j_gene: TRBJ2-7
v_gene: TRBV7-9
d_gene: .
abundance: .
CDR3nt: TGTGCCAGCAGCCCAGGGCGGCTATACGAGCAGTACTTC
CDR3aa: CASSPGRLYEQYF

j_gene: TRBJ1-1
v_gene: TRBV5-1
d_gene: TRBD1
abundance: once
CDR3nt: TGCGCCAGCAGCTCGACGGCAGGGGGCACTGAAGCTTTCTTT
CDR3aa: CASSSTAGGTEAFF

j_gene: TRBJ2-7
v_gene: TRBV6-1
d_gene: TRBD2
abundance: .
CDR3nt: TGTGCCAGCAGTGCCCGGGACCTTGTCTTGACTAGCGGGAGTTACGAGCAGTACTTC
CDR3aa: CASSARDLVLTSGSYEQYF

j_gene: TRBJ1-5
v_gene: TRBV10-3
d_gene: .
abundance: .
CDR3nt: TGTGCCATCAGGACAGGTAATCAGCCCCAGCATTTT
CDR3aa: CAIRTGNQPQHF

j_gene: TRBJ1-3
v_gene: TRBV12-3/TRBV12-4
d_gene: .
abundance: .
CDR3nt: TGTGCCAGCGCACGCGGGTGGGGAAACACCATATATTTT
CDR3aa: CASARGWGNTIYF

j_gene: TRBJ1-6
v_gene: TRBV7-9
d_gene: TRBD1
abundance: .
CDR3nt: TGTGCCAGCAGGCACACCGGGACAGGGTTTAATTCACCCCTCCACTTT
CDR3aa: CASRHTGTGFNSPLHF

j_gene: TRBJ1-5
v_gene: TRBV2
d_gene: .
abundance: .
CDR3nt: TGTGCCAGCACCCCCACACTAGCAGATCAGCCCCAGCATTTT
CDR3aa: CASTPTLADQPQHF

j_gene: TRBJ2-3
v_gene: TRBV5-4
d_gene: TRBD2
abundance: .
CDR3nt: TGTGCCAGCAGCTCCCAGGGTACGGGGGGAACTAGCACAGATACGCAGTATTTT
CDR3aa: CASSSQGTGGTSTDTQYF

j_gene: TRBJ2-1
v_gene: TRBV5-1
d_gene: .
abundance: .
CDR3nt: TGCGCCAGCAGCTGGGACTTCGGTGAGCAGTTCTTC
CDR3aa: CASSWDFGEQFF

j_gene: TRBJ2-7
v_gene: TRBV28
d_gene: TRBD2
abundance: .
CDR3nt: TGTGCCAGCAGTCCCGCCCGCCTCGGGACTAGCGAATCCTACGAGCAGTACTTC
CDR3aa: CASSPARLGTSESYEQYF

j_gene: TRBJ2-3
v_gene: TRBV18
d_gene: TRBD2
abundance: .
CDR3nt: TGTGCCAGCTCACCTCCCCGAGGTAGCGGGCCTAGCACAGATACGCAGTATTTT
CDR3aa: CASSPPRGSGPSTDTQYF

j_gene: TRBJ2-1
v_gene: TRBV6-1
d_gene: .
abundance: .
CDR3nt: TGTGCCAGCAGTGAAGTCGGACAGCACTACAATGAGCAGTTCTTC
CDR3aa: CASSEVGQHYNEQFF

j_gene: TRBJ2-1
v_gene: TRBV27
d_gene: TRBD2
abundance: .
CDR3nt: TGTGCCAGCAGTTTACCGGGGGGGCGCAATGAGCAGTTCTTC
CDR3aa: CASSLPGGRNEQFF

j_gene: TRBJ2-1
v_gene: TRBV20-1
d_gene: TRBD1
abundance: .
CDR3nt: TGCAGTGCTAGTGCCGGGACAGCCTACAATGAGCAGTTCTTC
CDR3aa: CSASAGTAYNEQFF

j_gene: TRBJ2-3
v_gene: TRBV18
d_gene: .
abundance: .
CDR3nt: TGTGCCAGCTCAGCAAGGAGGGCGAGCACAGATACGCAGTATTTT
CDR3aa: CASSARRASTDTQYF

j_gene: TRBJ1-5
v_gene: TRBV27
d_gene: TRBD1
abundance: .
CDR3nt: TGTGCCAGCAGTTTTAATTACGGACAGGCTAATCAGCCCCAGCATTTT
CDR3aa: CASSFNYGQANQPQHF

j_gene: TRBJ1-4
v_gene: TRBV19
d_gene: .
abundance: .
CDR3nt: TGTGCCAGTAGTATTGGGGGGACAACTAATGAAAAACTGTTTTTT
CDR3aa: CASSIGGTTNEKLFF

j_gene: TRBJ1-6
v_gene: TRBV6-5
d_gene: .
abundance: .
CDR3nt: TGTGCCAGCAGTTACACCCAGGTGTCACCCCTCCACTTT
CDR3aa: CASSYTQVSPLHF